The 2 T cell receptor beta chains below come from one sample, sequenced in a study of Ad26.COV2.S vaccination and SARS-CoV-2 variants (dated by TCRdb to about 2021). The label giving this sample's treatment or condition can be read as: 15 to 20 received Ad26.COV2.S at low or high dose, single or two shots; about five received placebo; per-sample allocation not given. For vaccine and placebo recipients, the sequenced repertoires came from samples collected on day 63 after the first injection. Libraries were made using the immunoSEQ multiplex PCR assay. TCRdb holds this immuneACCESS table with in-frame rearrangements only. Some clones are missing; in checked studies, unresolved V genes explain under half, and the rest has no known cause. A total of around 420,000 clones appear in this sample, around nine tenths of them only once. The ten largest clones capture 3.6% of the sample. The specimen comprised peripheral blood, sampled in a trial of Ad26.COV2.S vaccine versus placebo. The receptors were sampled from a person aged 18-60 years who received the Ad26.COV2.S COVID-19 vaccine or a placebo.

The chain employs TRBV3-1 (or the pseudogene TRBV3-2) and TRBJ1-3, with a weak D call TRBD1 (6 bases). CDR3 length: 17 amino acids. The V end was cut by 4 bases, the J end by 0 bases, with 16 bases between. CDR1 LGHDT and CDR2 YNNKEL come from the germline V gene (reference sequence). CDR3 protein: CASSPHGGGSSGNTIYF. CDR3 coding DNA: TGTGCCAGCAGCCCCCACGGGGGCGGCAGCTCTGGAAACACCATATATTTT.

The chain recombines TRBV7-9 with TRBJ2-7; 8 nucleotides match TRBD1. The germline CDR1 and CDR2 sequences are SEHNR and FQNEAQ (reference sequence). This CDR3 has 13 amino acids. Trimming took 5 bases from V and 7 from J; bases not matched to a gene: 7. CDR3 sequence: CASSQTGDGEQYF. CDR3 sequence (DNA): TGTGCCAGCAGCCAGACAGGGGACGGGGAGCAGTACTTC.